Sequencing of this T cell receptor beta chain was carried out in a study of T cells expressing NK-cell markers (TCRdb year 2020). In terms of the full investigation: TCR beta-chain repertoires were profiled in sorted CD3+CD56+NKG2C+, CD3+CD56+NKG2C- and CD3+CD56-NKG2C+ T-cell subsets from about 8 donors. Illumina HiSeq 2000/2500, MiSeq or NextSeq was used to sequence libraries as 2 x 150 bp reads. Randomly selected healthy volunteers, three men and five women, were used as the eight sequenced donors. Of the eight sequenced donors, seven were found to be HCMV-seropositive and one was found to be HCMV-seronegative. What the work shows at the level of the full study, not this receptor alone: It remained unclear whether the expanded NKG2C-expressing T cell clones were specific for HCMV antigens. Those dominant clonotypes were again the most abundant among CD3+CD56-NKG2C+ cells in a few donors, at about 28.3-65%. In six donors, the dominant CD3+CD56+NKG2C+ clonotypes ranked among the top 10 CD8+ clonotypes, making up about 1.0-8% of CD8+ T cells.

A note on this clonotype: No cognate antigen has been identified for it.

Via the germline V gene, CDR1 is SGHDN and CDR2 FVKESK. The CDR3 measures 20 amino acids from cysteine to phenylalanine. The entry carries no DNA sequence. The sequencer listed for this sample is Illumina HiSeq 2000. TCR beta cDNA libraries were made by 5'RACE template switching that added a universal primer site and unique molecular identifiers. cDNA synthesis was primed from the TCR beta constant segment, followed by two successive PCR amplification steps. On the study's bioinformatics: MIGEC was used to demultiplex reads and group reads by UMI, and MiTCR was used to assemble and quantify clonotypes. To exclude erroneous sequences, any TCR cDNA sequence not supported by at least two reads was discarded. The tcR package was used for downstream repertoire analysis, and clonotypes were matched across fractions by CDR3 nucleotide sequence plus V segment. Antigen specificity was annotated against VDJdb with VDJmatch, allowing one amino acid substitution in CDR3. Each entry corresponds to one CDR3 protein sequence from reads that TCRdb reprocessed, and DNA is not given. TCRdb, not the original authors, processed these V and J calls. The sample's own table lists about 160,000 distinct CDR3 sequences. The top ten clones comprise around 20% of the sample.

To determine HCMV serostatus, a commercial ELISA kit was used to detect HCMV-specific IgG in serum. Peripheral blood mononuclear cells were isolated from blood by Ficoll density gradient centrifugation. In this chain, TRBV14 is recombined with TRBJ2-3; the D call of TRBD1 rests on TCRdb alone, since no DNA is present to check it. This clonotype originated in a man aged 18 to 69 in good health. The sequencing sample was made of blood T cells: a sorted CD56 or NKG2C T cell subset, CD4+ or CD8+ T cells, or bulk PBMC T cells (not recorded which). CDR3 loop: CASSQEIVPWARGRTDTQYF.